This TCR beta chain was captured in a study of Ad26.COV2.S vaccination and SARS-CoV-2 variants. Study summary: Ad26.COV2.S shots went into the muscle once or twice, 56 days apart.

As to treatment: roughly 18 received Ad26.COV2.S at low or high dose, single or two shots; about 5 received placebo; per-sample allocation not given. Day 63 after the first injection of vaccine or placebo was the sampling time. The CDR3 runs 13 residues. V was clipped by 5 bases and J by 0 bases, with 2 bases between them. Per the germline V gene, CDR1 is MDHEN and CDR2 is SYDVKM. Sequencing was performed with immunoSEQ multiplex PCR; in TCRdb, only in-frame clones are kept and a portion is missing. The data show a few hundred thousand clones, 90% seen once. Source: peripheral blood, taken in a trial of Ad26.COV2.S vaccine versus placebo. The chain is built from TRBV28 and TRBJ2-6; D is unresolved. The clonotype was recovered from a person between 18 and 60 years old who received the Ad26.COV2.S COVID-19 vaccine or a placebo. CDR3 sequence: CASSPSGANVLTF. The CDR3 DNA is TGTGCCAGCAGTCCCTCTGGGGCCAACGTCCTGACTTTC.